This passage covers 29 T cell receptor beta chains from one sample sequenced in a study of T cell clusters in autoimmune cytopenias. TRB was amplified from roughly 0.25 ug of peripheral blood genomic DNA per sample. TRB was amplified by touch-down multiplex PCR, primer pools A and B combined. TCRdb reprocessed the multiplex PCR reads, with one entry per CDR3 protein and no DNA. Its table lists about 1,600 distinct CDR3 sequences. Sequencing used peripheral blood. The receptors were gathered from a human donor with an autoimmune cytopenia, with autoimmune hepatitis or in good health (not recorded which).

This clonotype registers medium-sized by frequency. V and J are TRBV27 and TRBJ2-1; TCRdb picks TRBD1, but there is no DNA to check that call. Germline lookup yields CDR1 MNHEY and CDR2 SMNVEV (reference sequence). This CDR3 spans 13 amino acids. The CDR3 loop reads CASRHGGGNEQFF.

The chain employs TRBV5-5 and TRBJ1-5. Germline assignment: CDR1 SGHKS and CDR2 YYEKEE (reference sequence). The CDR3 contains 13 residues. The CDR3 sequence is CASSPAPNQPQHF.

V usage is TRBV20-1 and J usage is TRBJ2-7. The CDR3 spans 14 residues. Germline V gene data show CDR1 as DFQATT and CDR2 as SNEGSKA (reference sequence). CDR3 protein: CSATNHESPYEQYF.

Its frequency marks this clonotype as medium-sized (0.01 to 0.1%). The genes are TRBV6-1 and TRBJ1-5; TCRdb outputs TRBD1, but without DNA this stays unchecked. This CDR3 is 16 amino acids long. Germline CDR1 and CDR2: MNHNS and SASEGT. CDR3 in amino acids: CASSEIQGYSNQPQHF.

The chain couples TRBV5-6 to TRBJ1-2; absent DNA, TCRdb's TRBD1 call cannot be checked. The CDR3 contains 16 residues. The germline V gene encodes CDR1 SGHDT and CDR2 YYEEEE. The CDR3 sequence: CASSLIYAGTGVGYTF.

In terms of frequency, this clonotype is medium-sized. J is TRBJ2-5 and V is TRBV10-3; checking the TCRdb D call of TRBD1 is not possible without DNA. CDR3 length: 13 residues. Germline CDR1 and CDR2: ENHRY and SYGVKD. This CDR3 is CAISWTGGETQYF.

Its frequency marks this clonotype as medium-sized (0.01 to 0.1%). This chain uses TRBV18 with TRBJ2-2. Germline V gives CDR1 KGHSH, CDR2 LQKENI. The CDR3 sequence is 14 residues long. CDR3 in amino acids: CASSGWRNTGELFF.

J is TRBJ1-1 and V is TRBV28; TCRdb picks TRBD1, but there is no DNA to check that call. CDR3 length: 11 residues. CDR1 MDHEN and CDR2 SYDVKM come from the germline V gene. CDR3 region: CASSFGAEAFF.

The V gene is TRBV12-3 or TRBV12-4, the J gene TRBJ2-7; TCRdb gives TRBD1 as the D gene, but with no DNA this cannot be confirmed. This CDR3 comprises 14 residues. The CDR3 loop reads CASSSDREFYEQYF.

Frequency places this clonotype as medium-sized. The rearrangement uses TRBV12-5 and TRBJ2-7; TCRdb outputs TRBD1, but without DNA this stays unchecked. This CDR3 has 13 residues. Germline V CDR1 and CDR2: LGHNT, FRNRAP. CDR3 amino acids: CASGFGQGYEQYF. Using reference TRBV12-5 and TRBJ2-7 for the parts outside the CDR3, the full variable domain is DARVTQTPRHKVTEMGQEVTMRCQPILGHNTVFWYRQTMMQGLELLAYFRNRAPLDDSGMPKDRFSAEMPDATLATLKIQPSEPRDSAVYFCASGFGQGYEQYFGPGTRLTVT.

This clonotype is called medium-sized (0.01 to 0.1%) based on its frequency. The J gene is TRBJ2-6, the V gene TRBV29-1; TCRdb's D call, TRBD1, is unchecked because there is no DNA. Germline values: CDR1 SQVTM, CDR2 ANQGSEA. The CDR3 has 20 residues. CDR3 protein: CSVDAEKQGPLGSGANVLTF.

This chain connects TRBV7-9 to TRBJ2-1; TCRdb selects TRBD1, and the lack of DNA leaves this call unchecked. The length of the CDR3 is 14 residues. Germline V lookup: CDR1 SEHNR, CDR2 FQNEAQ (reference sequence). Here the CDR3 reads CASSLMGGGDEQFF.

Judged by frequency, this clonotype is medium-sized. This rearrangement joins TRBV11-2 to TRBJ2-7. CDR1 and CDR2 from the germline V gene are SGHAT and FQNNGV. The CDR3 spans 13 residues. The CDR3 reads CASSSYRAYEQYF.

This sequence joins TRBV6-4 and TRBJ1-1; TCRdb's D call, TRBD1, is unchecked because there is no DNA. This CDR3 is 12 amino acids long. Per germline, CDR1 MRHNA and CDR2 SNTAGT. The CDR3 loop reads CASSIQGREAFF.

The rearrangement uses TRBV6-1 and TRBJ1-4; the D gene TCRdb calls, TRBD1, cannot be checked with no DNA. Per germline, CDR1 MNHNS and CDR2 SASEGT. The CDR3 runs 15 residues. The CDR3 protein is CASSPQGSQSEKLFF.

The J gene is TRBJ1-6, the V gene TRBV5-5; TCRdb indicates TRBD1, and absent DNA this call remains unverified. Germline V gene sequence: CDR1 SGHKS, CDR2 YYEKEE (reference sequence). The CDR3 is 17 residues long. CDR3 loop: CASSLSGQGGRDSPLHF.

This sequence joins TRBV28 and TRBJ1-2; TCRdb's D gene call, TRBD1, goes unchecked for lack of DNA. The CDR3 covers 18 residues. Germline CDR1 reads MDHEN; CDR2 reads SYDVKM. The CDR3: CASSFPRQASVGNYGYTF.

The V and J genes are TRBV14 and TRBJ2-1; without DNA, the TCRdb call of TRBD1 cannot be checked. This CDR3 spans 18 amino acids. The germline gives CDR1 SGHDN, CDR2 FVKESK. The CDR3 loop reads CASSPPAGAPGSYNEQFF.

The chain recombines TRBV20-1 with TRBJ2-5. The CDR3 is made up of 13 amino acids. Per germline, CDR1 DFQATT and CDR2 SNEGSKA (reference sequence). The chain's CDR3 is CSAYTPIQETQYF.

V is TRBV7-9 and J is TRBJ2-7. Germline V gives CDR1 SEHNR, CDR2 FQNEAQ (reference sequence). The CDR3 is 15 residues long. Here the CDR3 reads CASSLNPGGYDEQYF. Full variable domain (rest looked up from reference TRBV7-9 and TRBJ2-7): DTGVSQNPRHKITKRGQNVTFRCDPISEHNRLYWYRQTLGQGPEFLTYFQNEAQLEKSRLLSDRFSAERPKGSFSTLEIQRTEQGDSAMYLCASSLNPGGYDEQYFGPGTRLTVT.

Considering frequency, this clonotype is medium-sized. V is TRBV19 and J is TRBJ2-6; the TCRdb call, TRBD1, lacks DNA for checking. This CDR3 spans 18 amino acids. In germline, CDR1 is LNHDA, CDR2 SQIVND (reference sequence). The CDR3 sequence: CASSVDRDRVSGANVLTF.

This clonotype is deemed medium-sized by its frequency. The chain employs TRBV5-4 and TRBJ2-1; TCRdb's assignment of TRBD1 cannot be checked, as there is no DNA. This CDR3 comprises 14 residues. CDR1 is SGHNT, CDR2 YYREEE, per germline (reference sequence). CDR3 sequence reads: CASSPRDRVNEQFF.

The chain employs TRBV20-1 and TRBJ2-1; TCRdb calls TRBD1, which cannot be checked without DNA. Germline values: CDR1 DFQATT, CDR2 SNEGSKA (reference sequence). CDR3 length: 13 residues. The CDR3 region is CSASGATGNEQFF.

According to its frequency, this clonotype is medium-sized. The chain joins TRBV6-1 to TRBJ1-5. The CDR3 loop spans 13 amino acids. Germline CDR1 and CDR2: MNHNS and SASEGT. CDR3 sequence: CASRGRGNQPQHF.

According to its frequency, this clonotype is medium-sized. J is TRBJ2-7 and V is TRBV6-1; TCRdb returns TRBD2, unconfirmable since there is no DNA. This CDR3 is 17 amino acids long. CDR1 and CDR2 from the germline V gene are MNHNS and SASEGT. CDR3 protein: CASSEGLSSGRIYEQYF.

This chain joins TRBV12-3 or TRBV12-4 and TRBJ2-4; TCRdb selects TRBD2, and the lack of DNA leaves this call unchecked. The CDR3 loop spans 17 amino acids. The chain's CDR3 is CASSRGREGSRVNIQYF.

The CDR3 spells CASSQGTGGTSPLHF. The genes are TRBV14 and TRBJ1-6; TCRdb's D call, TRBD1, is unchecked because there is no DNA. From germline, CDR1 is SGHDN and CDR2 FVKESK. CDR3 length equals 15 residues.

The chain carries TRBV20-1 and TRBJ1-1; the D gene TCRdb calls, TRBD1, cannot be checked with no DNA. The CDR3 spans 13 residues. Germline V gives CDR1 DFQATT, CDR2 SNEGSKA (reference sequence). CDR3 residues: CSAYGQFQIGAFF.

This clonotype registers medium-sized by frequency. V is TRBV5-6 and J is TRBJ1-5. The CDR3 contains 15 residues. CDR1 is SGHDT, CDR2 YYEEEE, per germline. CDR3: CASSSGHHYDQPQHF.